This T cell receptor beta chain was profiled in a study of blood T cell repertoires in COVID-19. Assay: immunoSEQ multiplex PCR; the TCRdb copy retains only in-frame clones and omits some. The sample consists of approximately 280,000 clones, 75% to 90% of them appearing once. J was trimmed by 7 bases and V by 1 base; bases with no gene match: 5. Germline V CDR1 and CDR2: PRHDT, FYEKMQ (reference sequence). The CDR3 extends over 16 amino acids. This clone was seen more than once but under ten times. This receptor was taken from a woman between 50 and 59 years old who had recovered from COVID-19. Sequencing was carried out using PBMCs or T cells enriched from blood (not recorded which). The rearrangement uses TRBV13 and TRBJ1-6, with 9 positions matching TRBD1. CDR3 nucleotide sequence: TGTGCCAGCAGCTTAGACAGGGGGCGTTCAAATTCACCCCTCCACTTT. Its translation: CASSLDRGRSNSPLHF.